Listed below are T cell receptor beta chains from one sample, sequenced in a study of cytomegalovirus exposure and HLA in healthy donors. The data were produced by immunoSEQ multiplex PCR, yet TCRdb's version contains in-frame clones alone and is incomplete. Its table lists about 200,000 clones. The sample consisted of PBMCs. These TCRs come from a young woman in good health and CMV-seropositive. CDR3s include the opening cysteine and the closing phenylalanine or tryptophan. The D gene is left open where the match is weak.

length	V	J	D	CDR3	DNA
14	TRBV2	TRBJ2-7	NA	CASTPYRDTYEQYF	TGTGCCAGCACCCCTTACCGGGATACCTACGAGCAGTACTTC
14	TRBV5-1	TRBJ2-4	NA	CASSLGQFTDIQYF	TGCGCCAGCAGCTTAGGACAGTTTACAGACATTCAGTACTTC
14	TRBV7-6	TRBJ2-5	TRBD1	CASSKGQGRETQYF	TGTGCCAGCAGCAAAGGACAGGGTCGAGAGACCCAGTACTTC
16	TRBV5-1	TRBJ1-4	NA	CASSLAGTVTNEKLFF	TGCGCCAGCAGCTTGGCGGGAACAGTAACTAATGAAAAACTGTTTTTT
15	TRBV6-6	TRBJ1-5	NA	CASSSPLWGYQPQHF	TGTGCCAGCAGTTCCCCCCTTTGGGGCTATCAGCCCCAGCATTTT
17	TRBV11-2	TRBJ2-3	NA	CASSESRGSWGTDTQYF	TGTGCCAGCAGCGAATCGCGCGGGTCATGGGGCACAGATACGCAGTATTTT
14	TRBV6-5	TRBJ2-1	NA	CASSYSTVHNEQFF	TGTGCCAGCAGTTACTCGACAGTACACAATGAGCAGTTCTTC
17	TRBV12-5	TRBJ2-2	TRBD2	CASGSGLAGGHTGELFF	TGTGCTAGTGGTTCGGGACTAGCGGGGGGGCATACCGGGGAGCTGTTTTTT
14	TRBV9	TRBJ2-3	NA	CASSARLVGETQYF	TGTGCCAGCAGCGCTCGGTTGGTAGGGGAAACGCAGTATTTT
13	TRBV11-3	TRBJ2-7	NA	CASSSPDSHEQYF	TGTGCCAGCAGCTCTCCCGATAGCCACGAGCAGTACTTC
16	TRBV4-3	TRBJ2-1	NA	CASSHAKGAPYNEQFF	TGCGCCAGCAGCCACGCTAAGGGAGCCCCCTACAATGAGCAGTTCTTC
15	TRBV14	TRBJ1-2	TRBD1	CASSQVVGGAEGYTF	TGTGCCAGCAGCCAAGTTGTAGGGGGCGCCGAGGGCTACACCTTC
17	TRBV18	TRBJ2-3	TRBD2	CASSSPASGGATDTQYF	TGTGCCAGCTCCTCACCAGCTAGCGGGGGGGCGACAGATACGCAGTATTTT
16	TRBV19	TRBJ2-7	TRBD1	CASSKSQGQGRYEQYF	TGTGCCAGTAGTAAGTCCCAGGGACAGGGTCGCTACGAGCAGTACTTC
15	TRBV5-1	TRBJ1-3	NA	CASSLHRRSGNTIYF	TGCGCCAGCAGCTTGCACAGGCGATCTGGAAACACCATATATTTT
15	TRBV5-1	TRBJ2-2	TRBD1	CASSLGDRANGELFF	TGCGCCAGCAGCTTGGGGGACAGGGCTAACGGGGAGCTGTTTTTT
14	TRBV5-1	TRBJ2-7	NA	CASSPDTGTYEQYF	TGCGCCAGCAGCCCGGACACGGGTACCTACGAGCAGTACTTC
18	TRBV18	TRBJ1-3	TRBD1	CASSPLTGTGDFGNTIYF	TGTGCCAGCTCACCTCTGACCGGGACAGGGGATTTCGGAAACACCATATATTTT
14	TRBV11-2	TRBJ2-2	NA	CASSTPSRGGELFF	TGTGCCAGCAGCACACCTAGCCGTGGCGGGGAGCTGTTTTTT
14	TRBV7-9	TRBJ2-7	NA	CASSLTQGSYEQYF	TGTGCCAGCAGCTTAACGCAGGGAAGCTACGAGCAGTACTTC
16	TRBV7-8	TRBJ2-3	TRBD2	CASSFGTSGRGDTQYF	TGTGCCAGCAGCTTCGGGACTAGCGGGAGAGGGGATACGCAGTATTTT
13	TRBV7-9	TRBJ1-1	NA	CASSPGTPLEAFF	TGTGCCAGCAGCCCCGGGACACCGCTTGAAGCTTTCTTT
15	TRBV18	TRBJ2-7	NA	CASSTTGGSSYEQYF	TGTGCCAGCTCAACGACAGGTGGTAGCTCCTACGAGCAGTACTTC
14	TRBV6-1	TRBJ1-1	NA	CASSERGRDTEAFF	TGTGCCAGCAGTGAAAGGGGGAGGGACACTGAAGCTTTCTTT
15	TRBV2	TRBJ2-7	TRBD2	CASSVETSVAYEQYF	TGTGCCAGCAGTGTGGAGACTAGCGTGGCCTACGAGCAGTACTTC
15	TRBV7-6	TRBJ2-3	NA	CASSLSITGTDTQYF	TGTGCCAGCAGCTTGTCCATCACGGGCACAGATACGCAGTATTTT
16	TRBV6-6	TRBJ2-5	TRBD2	CASSYSGTSGRETQYF	TGTGCCAGCAGTTACTCGGGGACTAGCGGGAGAGAGACCCAGTACTTC
14	TRBV5-1	TRBJ2-1	TRBD1	CASSLGQGSNEQFF	TGCGCCAGCAGCTTAGGACAGGGTTCCAATGAGCAGTTCTTC
16	TRBV19	TRBJ1-4	TRBD1	CASSLTLQGTVEKLFF	TGTGCCAGTAGTCTGACTTTACAGGGGACGGTTGAAAAACTGTTTTTT
17	TRBV19	TRBJ1-5	NA	CASSHPDSFHHGQPQHF	TGTGCCAGTAGCCACCCGGACTCATTCCACCACGGTCAGCCCCAGCATTTT
17	TRBV4-1	TRBJ2-1	TRBD1	CASSQDRAGGYNNEQFF	TGCGCCAGCAGCCAAGATAGGGCAGGGGGATATAACAATGAGCAGTTCTTC
15	TRBV4-1	TRBJ2-2	NA	CASSQDGWATGELFF	TGCGCCAGCAGCCAAGATGGGTGGGCGACCGGGGAGCTGTTTTTT
12	TRBV6-5	TRBJ1-5	NA	CASSFLNQPQHF	TGTGCCAGCAGTTTCCTGAATCAGCCCCAGCATTTT
15	TRBV6-5	TRBJ1-1	NA	CASSYSIWLNTEAFF	TGTGCCAGCAGTTACTCGATTTGGCTGAACACTGAAGCTTTCTTT
11	TRBV6-6	TRBJ1-1	NA	CASRLANEAFF	TGTGCCAGCAGGTTGGCAAATGAAGCTTTCTTT
17	TRBV10-3	TRBJ2-1	NA	CAVREDRDGRVYNEQFF	TGTGCCGTGCGGGAAGACAGGGACGGGAGGGTGTACAATGAGCAGTTCTTC
16	TRBV7-9	TRBJ2-3	TRBD1	CASSSWTGKRTDTQYF	TGTGCCAGCAGCTCCTGGACAGGGAAGAGGACAGATACGCAGTATTTT
13	TRBV7-2	TRBJ2-3	NA	CASSPAPGDTQYF	TGTGCCAGCAGCCCCGCCCCGGGAGATACGCAGTATTTT
14	TRBV6-5	TRBJ2-2	TRBD1	CASSAEGATGELFF	TGTGCCAGCAGTGCCGAGGGGGCGACCGGGGAGCTGTTTTTT
14	TRBV5-1	TRBJ2-7	NA	CASSLALGVYEQYF	TGCGCCAGCAGCTTGGCCCTGGGAGTCTACGAGCAGTACTTC
15	TRBV18	TRBJ1-1	NA	CASSPLGEASTEAFF	TGTGCCAGCTCACCATTAGGGGAGGCTTCCACTGAAGCTTTCTTT
13	TRBV7-2	TRBJ2-3	TRBD1	CASSLDRGDTQYF	TGTGCCAGCAGCTTAGACAGGGGGGATACGCAGTATTTT
14	TRBV18	TRBJ2-3	NA	CASSPVAGVDTQYF	TGTGCCAGCTCACCCGTGGCAGGGGTGGATACGCAGTATTTT
11	TRBV5-8	TRBJ2-5	NA	CASSLDRTQYF	TGTGCCAGCAGCTTGGACAGGACCCAGTACTTC
13	TRBV29-1	TRBJ2-3	NA	CSVEGRATDTQYF	TGCAGCGTTGAGGGCAGGGCTACAGATACGCAGTATTTT
14	TRBV25-1	TRBJ1-3	NA	CASSESHSGNTIYF	TGTGCCAGCAGTGAATCACACAGTGGAAACACCATATATTTT
18	TRBV5-1	TRBJ2-3	TRBD2	CASSSKGLAGIGTDTQYF	TGCGCCAGCAGCTCAAAGGGACTAGCGGGGATAGGGACAGATACGCAGTATTTT
15	TRBV19	TRBJ2-1	NA	CASSPNRDFYNEQFF	TGTGCCAGTAGTCCCAACAGGGATTTTTACAATGAGCAGTTCTTC
13	TRBV27	TRBJ1-1	NA	CASSFRRNTEAFF	TGTGCCAGCAGTTTCCGGAGGAACACTGAAGCTTTCTTT
14	TRBV5-1	TRBJ1-1	NA	CASSFQNMNTEAFF	TGCGCCAGCAGCTTTCAGAACATGAACACTGAAGCTTTCTTT